The present entry profiles one T cell receptor beta chain with its context. No antigen is known for it. The entry originates in a study of STAT5B mutations in CD4+ large granular lymphocyte leukemia. Study observations and caveats: Patient CD4-sorted repertoires looked more clonal than healthy CD4+ repertoires, even without putative leukemic clones. TRBV06-family usage was enriched in top patient clones (8/27) versus controls (2/35). Main leukemic clonotypes were patient-specific, but 20% to 25% appeared at low frequency elsewhere. Data were not HLA-matched across samples.

The CDR3 spans 15 residues. Germline values: CDR1 MGHDK, CDR2 SYGVNS. The V gene lost 6 bases and the J gene lost 4 bases, with 15 bases spanning the gap. Assay: immunoSEQ multiplex PCR; the TCRdb copy retains only in-frame clones and omits some. This sample has around 33,000 clones, with over 65% found just once. The rearrangement joins TRBV25-1 to TRBJ1-4; TRBD1 is a possible D gene (6 bases). The clonotype was recovered from a human donor in good health. The sequenced sample was CD4+ T cells from blood buffy coats. CDR3 DNA: TGTGCCAGCAGACAGACAGGCCTTAATAATGAAAAACTGTTTTTT. Translated: CASRQTGLNNEKLFF. Full variable domain (remainder filled in from reference TRBV25-1 and TRBJ1-4): EADIYQTPRYLVIGTGKKITLECSQTMGHDKMYWYQQDPGMELHLIHYSYGVNSTEKGDLSSESTVSRIRTEHFPLTLESARPSHTSQYLCASRQTGLNNEKLFFGSGTQLSVL.